This T cell receptor (beta chain) appears in the sequencing data of a study of T cell responses to AZD1222 COVID-19 vaccine. Study-level points and caveats: Spike was spanned by vaccine-associated CD4 TCRs, with dominance at 160-218 and 743-854. Following two doses of AZD1222, Spike-specific TCR breadth and depth rose. Clonal diversity was possibly underestimated, and white British individuals and females predominated among donors.

As for this clone: The antigen remains undetermined.

The table came from immunoSEQ multiplex PCR; TCRdb's copy has only in-frame clones and leaves some out. The data show approximately 27,000 clones, with about nine tenths seen just once and over 1% held by the top ten. V was clipped by 3 bases and J by 2 bases; unmatched bases: 2. This CDR3 has 14 amino acids. In germline, CDR1 is GTSNPN, CDR2 SVGIG (reference sequence). The chain is built from TRBV30 and TRBJ1-5, with 9 bases identical to TRBD1. This specimen was peripheral blood, taken on day 0 of AZD1222 vaccination. The clonotype comes from an adult in good health. The CDR3 sequence is CAWRDRGGNQPQHF. CDR3 DNA: TGTGCCTGGAGGGACAGGGGCGGCAATCAGCCCCAGCATTTT.